This TCR beta chain was observed in a study of Ad26.COV2.S vaccination and SARS-CoV-2 variants. V lost 0 bases, J lost 5 bases, and 9 bases lay in between. The length of the CDR3 is 14 residues. Germline lookup yields CDR1 SGHRS and CDR2 YFSETQ. Repertoires were generated with immunoSEQ multiplex PCR, while TCRdb's copy carries only in-frame clones and drops some. The data hold 97,000 or so clones, with about three quarters observed a single time. The gene calls are TRBV5-1 and TRBJ1-5; no firm D call. The TCR originated in a human donor who had recovered from COVID-19. This material consisted of peripheral blood, taken after recovery from COVID-19. The CDR3 sequence is CASSLVAGDQPQHF. DNA for the CDR3: TGCGCCAGCAGCTTGGTGGCAGGCGATCAGCCCCAGCATTTT.